This TCR beta chain emerged from a study of blood T cell repertoires in COVID-19 (dated by TCRdb to between 2020 and 2021). Background on the whole study: Collaborator samples came from the United States, Italy and Spain and covered acute and convalescent phases of COVID-19. The prospective study material was composed of cDNA or gDNA derived from T cells, B-cell-depleted T cells, or PBMCs. Subjects who had been exposed to COVID-19, were actively infected with it, or had recovered from it provided the deeply sampled blood TCRbeta repertoires that made up the dataset. A freely available public database, intended as a resource for researchers studying the immune response to SARS-CoV-2, is where the repertoires were released. The samples were drawn from the first 160 participants of the ongoing ImmuneRACE study and from roughly 1,300 subjects provided by 6 global collaborators. The sample metadata nearly always contained a de-identified subject ID, COVID-19 status, age in years and sex. Where HLA class I and class II types were available, the types were taken from metadata supplied by the sample provider, not from assay-based typing. General study outcomes and caveats: The quantity of clinical and demographic metadata differed by source and by participant and was supplied without curation.

Each collaborating institution followed its own protocols to collect whole blood in K2EDTA tubes. For TCRbeta analysis, collaborators shipped samples as frozen whole blood, isolated PBMCs, or DNA extracted from either of those sample types. Relative to germline, V is 2 bases shorter and J is 10 bases shorter, with 12 bases between their ends. From a lookup of the germline V gene, CDR1 and CDR2 are MNHEY and SVGAGI. The CDR3 measures 14 amino acids from cysteine to phenylalanine. Just the 42-base CDR3 DNA is kept, in frame starting at base 1. In the case of this clone: It has no known antigen specificity. Per-base qualities were not stored, and no clone one base away is much larger.

The immunoSEQ Assay, a bias-controlled multiplex PCR, was used to amplify TCRbeta CDR3 regions from genomic DNA. Per the original workflow: Within the assay, amplification of reference gene primers was used to estimate how many nucleated cells each sample contained. Sequence reads were collapsed and filtered to measure the absolute abundance of every unique TCRbeta CDR3 rearrangement. For each sample, productive Simpson clonality was calculated as the square root of Simpson's diversity index over productive rearrangements. TCRdb retrieved this table from immuneACCESS and kept in-frame rearrangements only. Not all clones are present; in checked studies, unresolved V genes account for under half, and no reason is known for the remainder. V and J calls and clone size follow that table, whereas D and trimming were derived from the DNA. Within this sample are about 180,000 clones, with around 88% of them counted one time only. 3.5% to 5% of the sample rests with the top ten.

Sequencing used peripheral blood. The chain employs TRBV6-5 and TRBJ1-6, with the D segment identity uncertain. The sequence came from a woman in her 30s with acute or convalescent COVID-19. The DNA reads as follows: TGTGCCAGCAGTTACCTTGGTTCGGGATCACCCCTCCACTTT. It specifies CASSYLGSGSPLHF.